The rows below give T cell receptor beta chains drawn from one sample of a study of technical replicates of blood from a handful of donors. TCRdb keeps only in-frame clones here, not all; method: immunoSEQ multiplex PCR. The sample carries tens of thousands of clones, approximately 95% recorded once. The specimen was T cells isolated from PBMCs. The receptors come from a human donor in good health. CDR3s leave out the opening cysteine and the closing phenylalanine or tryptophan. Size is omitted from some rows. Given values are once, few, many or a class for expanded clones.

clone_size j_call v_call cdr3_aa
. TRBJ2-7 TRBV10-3 AIIRQDNYEQY
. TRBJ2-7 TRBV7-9 ASSIASGPGYEQY
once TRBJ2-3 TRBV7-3 ASSLAGGPSDTQY
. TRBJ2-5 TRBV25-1 ASSEYGPQETQY
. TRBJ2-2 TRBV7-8 ASSPTTNTGELF
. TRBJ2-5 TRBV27 ASSLTGLIETQY
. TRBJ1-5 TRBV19 ASRRDREYSQPQH
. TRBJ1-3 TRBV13 ASSPLTGLNTIY
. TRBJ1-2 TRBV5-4 ASSPPGGIVNYGYT
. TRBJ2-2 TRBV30 AWTVTPGIYTGELF
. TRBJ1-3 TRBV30 AWSVGRDYGNTIY
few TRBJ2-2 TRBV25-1 ASSERERESGELF
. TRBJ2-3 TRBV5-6 ASSTSFGTGLAGDTQY
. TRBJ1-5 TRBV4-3 ASSQLTGTNQPQH
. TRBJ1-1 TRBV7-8 ASSLAPNTEAF
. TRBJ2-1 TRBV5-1 ASSLSGRGPNEQF
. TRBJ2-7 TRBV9 ASSPAGGNYEQY
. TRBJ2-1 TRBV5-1 ASRPSAGSYNEQF
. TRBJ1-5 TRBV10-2 ASRETGKGQPQH
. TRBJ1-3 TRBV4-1 ASSQVGTENSGNTIY
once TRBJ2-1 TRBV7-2 ASSLMGRVRTNEQF
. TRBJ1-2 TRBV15 ATSRSVTGEGGYT
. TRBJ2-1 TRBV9 ASSVGLVGDEQF
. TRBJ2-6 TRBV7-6 ASSLGDRVSGANVLT
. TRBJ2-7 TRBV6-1 ASSELIRGATRSYEQY
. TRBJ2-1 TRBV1 TSSQDTSGRADNEQF
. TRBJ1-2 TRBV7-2 ASSGFRGTAAYGYT
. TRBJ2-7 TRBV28 ASSFPSASLIAGVTYEQY
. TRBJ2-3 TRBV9 ASSLSQQSTDTQY
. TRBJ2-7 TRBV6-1 ASKDRGRAYEQY
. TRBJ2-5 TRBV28 ASSLNYRGETQY
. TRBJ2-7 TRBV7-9 ASSPTGTSEQY
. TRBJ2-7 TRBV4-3 ASSQDFRGQDSIYEQY
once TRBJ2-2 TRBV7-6 ASSLDWALTAGELF
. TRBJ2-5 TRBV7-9 ASSLTASKETQY
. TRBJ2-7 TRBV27 ASRARGRGEQY
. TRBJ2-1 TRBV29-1 SGDSGRAKHEQF
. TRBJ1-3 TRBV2 ASSEQGSNSGNTIY
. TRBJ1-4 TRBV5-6 ASSLVEGAREKLF
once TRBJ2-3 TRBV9 ASSADPSGRNGDTQY
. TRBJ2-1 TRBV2 AGSGVTAGINEQF
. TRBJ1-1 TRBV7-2 ASSFNRENTEAF
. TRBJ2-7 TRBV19 ASSRTGSYEQY
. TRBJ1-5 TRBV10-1 ASSEVGQPQH
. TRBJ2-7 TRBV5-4 ASSLAPGLAGSYEQY
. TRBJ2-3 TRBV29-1 SVEDIDTQY
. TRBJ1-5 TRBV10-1 ASSAGQVNQPQH
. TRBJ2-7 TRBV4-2 ASSPLAGEGEQY
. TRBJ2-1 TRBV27 ASSLELAGGPRQF
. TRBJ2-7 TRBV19 ASSWDRGRIYEQY
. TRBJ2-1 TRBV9 ASSSEGAEGRPYNEQF
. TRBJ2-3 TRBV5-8 ASSLGQDTDTQY
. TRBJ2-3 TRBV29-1 SVSQQGSTDTQY
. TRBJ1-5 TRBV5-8 ASSPGTGYQPQH
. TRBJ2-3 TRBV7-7 ASSSGVTDTQY
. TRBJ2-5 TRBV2 ASSERAYQETQY
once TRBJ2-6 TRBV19 ASQGARGANVLT
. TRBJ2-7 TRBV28 ASSPIGGLYEQY
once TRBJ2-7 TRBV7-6 ASSSLAGPNYEQY
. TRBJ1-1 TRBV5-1 ASSSQGAGTEAF